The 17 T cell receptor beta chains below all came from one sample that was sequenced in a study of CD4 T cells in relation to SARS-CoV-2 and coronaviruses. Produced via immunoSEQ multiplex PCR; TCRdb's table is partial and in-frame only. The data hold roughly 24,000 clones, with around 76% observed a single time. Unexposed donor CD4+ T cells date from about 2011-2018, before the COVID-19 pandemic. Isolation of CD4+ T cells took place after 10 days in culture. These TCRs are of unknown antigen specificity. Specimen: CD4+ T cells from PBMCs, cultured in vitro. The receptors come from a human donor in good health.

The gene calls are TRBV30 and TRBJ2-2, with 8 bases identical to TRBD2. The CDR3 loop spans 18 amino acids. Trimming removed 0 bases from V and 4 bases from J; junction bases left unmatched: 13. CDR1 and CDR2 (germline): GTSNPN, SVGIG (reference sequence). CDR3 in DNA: TGTGCCTGGAGTGTACGCGGTAGCGGGACTTTAGGCACCGGGGAGCTGTTTTTT. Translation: CAWSVRGSGTLGTGELFF.

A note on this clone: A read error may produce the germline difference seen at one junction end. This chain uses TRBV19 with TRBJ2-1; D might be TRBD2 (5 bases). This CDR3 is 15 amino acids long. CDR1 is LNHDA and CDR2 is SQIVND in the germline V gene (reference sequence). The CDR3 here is CASSITRRRPNKQFF. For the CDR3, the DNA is TGTGCCAGTAGTATAACTAGGCGCCGCCCCAATAAGCAGTTCTTC.

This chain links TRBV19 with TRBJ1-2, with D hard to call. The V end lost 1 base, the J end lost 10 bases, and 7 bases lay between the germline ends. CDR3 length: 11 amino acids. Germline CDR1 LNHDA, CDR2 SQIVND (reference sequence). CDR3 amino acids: CASSIGLDYTF. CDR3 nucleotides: TGTGCCAGTAGTATAGGTCTTGACTACACCTTC.

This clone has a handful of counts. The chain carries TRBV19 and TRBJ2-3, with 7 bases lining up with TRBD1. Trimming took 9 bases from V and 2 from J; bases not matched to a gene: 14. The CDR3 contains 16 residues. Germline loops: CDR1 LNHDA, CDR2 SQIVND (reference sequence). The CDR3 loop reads CASMDRRRSITDTQYF. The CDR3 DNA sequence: TGTGCCAGCATGGACAGGCGTCGTTCCATCACAGATACGCAGTATTTT.

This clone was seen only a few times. DNA of the CDR3: TGTGCCAGCAGTTCGGTGGGGGGCCTTGACGAGCAGTACTTC. Translation: CASSSVGGLDEQYF. The J gene is TRBJ2-7, the V gene TRBV28; D possibly matches TRBD1 or TRBD2 (6 bases each). This CDR3 has 14 amino acids. Deletions cut 4 bases from V and 5 bases from J, with 15 bases between. CDR1 is MDHEN, CDR2 SYDVKM, per germline.

CDR3 residues: CATSRDQTKRETQYF. The CDR3 DNA sequence: TGTGCCACCAGCAGAGATCAGACGAAGCGGGAGACCCAGTACTTC. The rearrangement joins TRBV15 to TRBJ2-5; maybe TRBD2 (5 bases). The V gene lost 0 bases and the J gene lost 5 bases, with 13 bases spanning the gap. From germline, CDR1 is LNHNV and CDR2 YYDKDF (reference sequence). This CDR3 has 15 residues. The full variable domain, completed using reference TRBV15 and TRBJ2-5, is DAMVIQNPRYQVTQFGKPVTLSCSQTLNHNVMYWYQQKSSQAPKLLFHYYDKDFNNEADTPDNFQSRRPNTSFCFLDIRSPGLGDTAMYLCATSRDQTKRETQYFGPGTRLLVL.

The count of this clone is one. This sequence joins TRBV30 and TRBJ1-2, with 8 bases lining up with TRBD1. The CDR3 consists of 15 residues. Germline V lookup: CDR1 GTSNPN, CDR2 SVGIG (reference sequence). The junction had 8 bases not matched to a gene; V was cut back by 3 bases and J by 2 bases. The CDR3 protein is CAWSPKDRDNYGYTF. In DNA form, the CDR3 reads TGTGCCTGGAGCCCCAAGGACAGGGACAACTATGGCTACACCTTC. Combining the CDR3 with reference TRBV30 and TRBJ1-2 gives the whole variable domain SQTIHQWPATLVQPVGSPLSLECTVEGTSNPNLYWYRQAAGRGLQLLFYSVGIGQISSEVPQNLSASRPQDRQFILSSKKLLLSDSGFYLCAWSPKDRDNYGYTFGSGTRLTVV.

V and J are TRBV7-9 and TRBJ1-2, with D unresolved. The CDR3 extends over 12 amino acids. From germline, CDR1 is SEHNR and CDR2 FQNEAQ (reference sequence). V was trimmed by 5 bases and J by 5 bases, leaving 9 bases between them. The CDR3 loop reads CASSPVEYGYTF. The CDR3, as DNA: TGTGCCAGCAGCCCCGTCGAGTATGGCTACACCTTC.

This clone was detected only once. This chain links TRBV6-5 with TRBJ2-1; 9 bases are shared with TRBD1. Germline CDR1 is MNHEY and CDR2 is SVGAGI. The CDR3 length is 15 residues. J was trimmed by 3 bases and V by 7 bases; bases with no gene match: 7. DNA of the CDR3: TGTGCCAGCACCGAGACAGGGGGACTCTACAATGAGCAGTTCTTC. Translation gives CASTETGGLYNEQFF.

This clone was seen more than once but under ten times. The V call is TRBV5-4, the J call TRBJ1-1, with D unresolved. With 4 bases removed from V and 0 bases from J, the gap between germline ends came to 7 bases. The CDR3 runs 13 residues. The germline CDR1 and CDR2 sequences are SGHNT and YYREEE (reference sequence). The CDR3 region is CASSPELNTEAFF. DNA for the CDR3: TGTGCCAGCAGCCCGGAACTGAACACTGAAGCTTTCTTT.

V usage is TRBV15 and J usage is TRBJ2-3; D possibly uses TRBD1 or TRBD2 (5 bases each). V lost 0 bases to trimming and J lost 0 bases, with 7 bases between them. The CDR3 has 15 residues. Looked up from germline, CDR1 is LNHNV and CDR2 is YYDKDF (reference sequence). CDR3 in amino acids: CATSREGTSTDTQYF. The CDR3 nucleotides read TGTGCCACCAGCAGAGAGGGGACCAGCACAGATACGCAGTATTTT.

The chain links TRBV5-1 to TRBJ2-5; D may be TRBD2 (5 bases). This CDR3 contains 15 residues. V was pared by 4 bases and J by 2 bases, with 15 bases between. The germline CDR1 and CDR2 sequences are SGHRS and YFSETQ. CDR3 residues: CASSGGSREQETQYF. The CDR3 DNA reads TGCGCCAGCAGCGGAGGCAGTCGGGAACAAGAGACCCAGTACTTC. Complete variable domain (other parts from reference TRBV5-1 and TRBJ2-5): KAGVTQTPRYLIKTRGQQVTLSCSPISGHRSVSWYQQTPGQGLQFLFEYFSETQRNKGNFPGRFSGRQFSNSRSEMNVSTLELGDSALYLCASSGGSREQETQYFGPGTRLLVL.

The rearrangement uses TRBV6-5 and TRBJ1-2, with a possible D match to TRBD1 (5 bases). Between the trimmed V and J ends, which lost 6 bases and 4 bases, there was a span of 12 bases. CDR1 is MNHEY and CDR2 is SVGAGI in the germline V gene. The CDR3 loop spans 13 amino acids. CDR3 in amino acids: CASRYTTGYGYTF. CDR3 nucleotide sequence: TGTGCCAGCAGGTACACAACAGGCTATGGCTACACCTTC.

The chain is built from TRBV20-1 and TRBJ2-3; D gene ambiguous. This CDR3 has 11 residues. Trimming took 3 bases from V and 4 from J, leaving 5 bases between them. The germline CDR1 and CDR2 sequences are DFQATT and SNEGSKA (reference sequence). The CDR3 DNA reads TGCAGTGCTAGGTCTTCAGATACGCAGTATTTT. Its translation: CSARSSDTQYF.

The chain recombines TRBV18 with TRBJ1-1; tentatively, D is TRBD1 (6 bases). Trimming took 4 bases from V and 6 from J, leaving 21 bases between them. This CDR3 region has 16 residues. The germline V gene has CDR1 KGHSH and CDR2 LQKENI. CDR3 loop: CASSLYGQGGSAEAFF. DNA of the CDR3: TGTGCCAGCTCACTATATGGACAAGGGGGGTCGGCTGAAGCTTTCTTT.

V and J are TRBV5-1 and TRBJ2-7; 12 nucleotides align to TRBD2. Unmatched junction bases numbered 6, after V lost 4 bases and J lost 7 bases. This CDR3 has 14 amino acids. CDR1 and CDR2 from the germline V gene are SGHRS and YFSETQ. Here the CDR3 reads CASSNGLAGLEQYF. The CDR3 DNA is TGCGCCAGCAGCAACGGACTAGCGGGATTGGAGCAGTACTTC.

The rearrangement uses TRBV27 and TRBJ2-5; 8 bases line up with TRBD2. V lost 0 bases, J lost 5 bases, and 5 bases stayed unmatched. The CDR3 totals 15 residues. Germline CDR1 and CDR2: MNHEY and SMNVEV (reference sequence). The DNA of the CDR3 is TGTGCCAGCAGTTTATCAGCGGGGGTGCTGGAGACCCAGTACTTC. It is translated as CASSLSAGVLETQYF.